Listed below are T cell receptor beta chains from one sample, sequenced in a study of shared clonotypes between healthy human individuals. Measured with immunoSEQ multiplex PCR; TCRdb has only the in-frame clones, and not every one. Altogether 2 million to 2.5 million clones are present, more than 90% being singletons, with the ten largest covering approximately 0.13%. The sample comprised naive CD4+ T cells sorted from blood. The receptors here all came from a man aged 18 to 30 in good health. Both conserved end residues are part of each CDR3. D genes are given only for firm matches. Clone size appears in some rows only: once, few, many, or a class for an expanded clone.

v_call: TRBV6-1; j_call: TRBJ1-1; clone_size: .; d_call: .; cdr3_aa: CASAGDPGFTEAFF; cdr3_nt: TGTGCCAGCGCTGGGGACCCAGGGTTCACTGAAGCTTTCTTT
v_call: TRBV4-1; j_call: TRBJ2-4; clone_size: .; d_call: .; cdr3_aa: CASSHLTGGVTKNIQYF; cdr3_nt: TGCGCCAGCAGCCACCTAACGGGCGGAGTTACCAAAAACATTCAGTACTTC
v_call: TRBV14; j_call: TRBJ2-1; clone_size: .; d_call: TRBD1; cdr3_aa: CASSQERPGGWRTWGLGQFF; cdr3_nt: TGTGCCAGCAGCCAAGAGAGGCCAGGGGGCTGGCGGACATGGGGACTGGGGCAGTTCTTC
v_call: TRBV2; j_call: TRBJ1-5; clone_size: few; d_call: TRBD1; cdr3_aa: CASTGTGINQPQHF; cdr3_nt: TGTGCCAGCACTGGGACAGGGATCAATCAGCCCCAGCATTTT
v_call: TRBV6-1; j_call: TRBJ1-1; clone_size: .; d_call: .; cdr3_aa: CASSGGIGTEAFF; cdr3_nt: TGTGCCAGCAGTGGGGGGATAGGGACTGAAGCTTTCTTT
v_call: TRBV10-3; j_call: TRBJ2-5; clone_size: .; d_call: .; cdr3_aa: CAISETSVETQYF; cdr3_nt: TGTGCCATCAGTGAGACCTCGGTAGAGACCCAGTACTTC
v_call: TRBV7-2; j_call: TRBJ2-7; clone_size: .; d_call: .; cdr3_aa: CASSLVRGGAPTGEQYF; cdr3_nt: TGTGCCAGCAGCTTAGTTAGGGGAGGAGCCCCTACTGGCGAGCAGTACTTC
v_call: TRBV6-6; j_call: TRBJ1-2; clone_size: .; d_call: TRBD1; cdr3_aa: CASSKGGASYGYTF; cdr3_nt: TGTGCCAGCAGTAAAGGGGGCGCGAGCTATGGCTACACCTTC
v_call: TRBV25-1; j_call: TRBJ1-1; clone_size: .; d_call: .; cdr3_aa: CASSEYTNTEAFF; cdr3_nt: TGTGCCAGCAGTGAATATACGAACACTGAAGCTTTCTTT
v_call: TRBV6-5; j_call: TRBJ1-2; clone_size: few; d_call: TRBD1; cdr3_aa: CASSRGQGVYGYTF; cdr3_nt: TGTGCCAGCAGCCGCGGACAGGGAGTCTATGGCTACACCTTC
v_call: TRBV7-2; j_call: TRBJ2-2; clone_size: .; d_call: TRBD2; cdr3_aa: CASSSGLAGASGELFF; cdr3_nt: TGTGCCAGCAGCTCGGGACTAGCGGGAGCTAGCGGGGAGCTGTTTTTT
v_call: TRBV19; j_call: TRBJ2-7; clone_size: .; d_call: TRBD1; cdr3_aa: CASRATGGRSYEQYF; cdr3_nt: TGTGCCAGTAGGGCAACAGGGGGGAGATCCTACGAGCAGTACTTC
v_call: TRBV7-2; j_call: TRBJ2-7; clone_size: .; d_call: TRBD1; cdr3_aa: CASSAGQGREVYEQYF; cdr3_nt: TGTGCCAGCAGCGCAGGACAGGGGCGGGAAGTCTACGAGCAGTACTTC
v_call: TRBV27; j_call: TRBJ2-1; clone_size: .; d_call: .; cdr3_aa: CASSFRVGFNEQFF; cdr3_nt: TGTGCCAGCAGTTTTCGGGTGGGATTCAATGAGCAGTTCTTC
v_call: TRBV10-3; j_call: TRBJ2-7; clone_size: .; d_call: .; cdr3_aa: CAISESGRYEQYF; cdr3_nt: TGTGCCATCAGTGAGTCGGGGAGATACGAGCAGTACTTC
v_call: TRBV25-1; j_call: TRBJ2-2; clone_size: .; d_call: .; cdr3_aa: CASGHLTGELFF; cdr3_nt: TGTGCCAGCGGCCACTTAACCGGGGAGCTGTTTTTT
v_call: TRBV19; j_call: TRBJ2-7; clone_size: .; d_call: .; cdr3_aa: CASSNQYEQYF; cdr3_nt: TGTGCCAGTAGTAACCAGTACGAGCAGTACTTC
v_call: TRBV27; j_call: TRBJ1-2; clone_size: .; d_call: TRBD1; cdr3_aa: CASSPDRGNYGYTF; cdr3_nt: TGTGCCAGCAGTCCGGACAGGGGAAACTATGGCTACACCTTC
v_call: TRBV19; j_call: TRBJ2-5; clone_size: .; d_call: TRBD1; cdr3_aa: CASGGQGVGETQYF; cdr3_nt: TGTGCCAGCGGCGGGCAGGGGGTCGGGGAGACCCAGTACTTC
v_call: TRBV10-3; j_call: TRBJ2-7; clone_size: .; d_call: TRBD1; cdr3_aa: CAISGEGQGAYEQYF; cdr3_nt: TGTGCCATCAGTGGGGAGGGACAGGGGGCTTACGAGCAGTACTTC
v_call: TRBV7-8; j_call: TRBJ1-1; clone_size: .; d_call: .; cdr3_aa: CASSPRGGATEAFF; cdr3_nt: TGTGCCAGCAGCCCGAGAGGAGGGGCCACTGAAGCTTTCTTT
v_call: TRBV6-5; j_call: TRBJ2-7; clone_size: .; d_call: .; cdr3_aa: CASSYSGRGSSYEQYF; cdr3_nt: TGTGCCAGCAGTTACTCAGGTCGGGGGAGCTCCTACGAGCAGTACTTC
v_call: TRBV28; j_call: TRBJ1-2; clone_size: .; d_call: TRBD1; cdr3_aa: CASSLGGDRYGYTF; cdr3_nt: TGTGCCAGCAGTTTAGGGGGGGACAGATATGGCTACACCTTC
v_call: TRBV6-5; j_call: TRBJ2-7; clone_size: .; d_call: TRBD1; cdr3_aa: CASRLTGSSYEQYF; cdr3_nt: TGTGCCAGCAGACTGACAGGGAGCTCCTACGAGCAGTACTTC
v_call: TRBV28; j_call: TRBJ1-5; clone_size: .; d_call: TRBD1; cdr3_aa: CASEGTGHQPQHF; cdr3_nt: TGTGCCAGCGAGGGGACAGGGCATCAGCCCCAGCATTTT
v_call: TRBV2; j_call: TRBJ1-1; clone_size: .; d_call: .; cdr3_aa: CASSESLGGAEAFF; cdr3_nt: TGTGCCAGCAGTGAAAGTCTGGGTGGGGCTGAAGCTTTCTTT
v_call: TRBV6-6; j_call: TRBJ1-6; clone_size: .; d_call: TRBD1; cdr3_aa: CASREQGTYNSPLHF; cdr3_nt: TGTGCCAGCAGAGAACAGGGGACCTATAATTCACCCCTCCACTTT
v_call: TRBV2; j_call: TRBJ1-6; clone_size: .; d_call: TRBD1; cdr3_aa: CASLTDRGFSPLHF; cdr3_nt: TGTGCCAGCCTCACTGACAGGGGGTTTTCACCCCTCCACTTT
v_call: TRBV27; j_call: TRBJ2-7; clone_size: .; d_call: .; cdr3_aa: CASSFREYYEQYF; cdr3_nt: TGTGCCAGCAGTTTCCGGGAGTACTACGAGCAGTACTTC
v_call: TRBV19; j_call: TRBJ1-6; clone_size: .; d_call: .; cdr3_aa: CASSIGQTSPLHF; cdr3_nt: TGTGCCAGTAGTATAGGACAGACCTCACCCCTCCACTTT
v_call: TRBV30; j_call: TRBJ2-5; clone_size: .; d_call: TRBD1; cdr3_aa: CAWSIGRGPLETQYF; cdr3_nt: TGTGCCTGGTCCATCGGAAGGGGGCCTTTGGAGACCCAGTACTTC
v_call: TRBV7-9; j_call: TRBJ1-2; clone_size: .; d_call: .; cdr3_aa: CASSASAGGAYDYTF; cdr3_nt: TGTGCCAGCAGCGCCTCGGCAGGCGGGGCTTACGACTACACCTTC